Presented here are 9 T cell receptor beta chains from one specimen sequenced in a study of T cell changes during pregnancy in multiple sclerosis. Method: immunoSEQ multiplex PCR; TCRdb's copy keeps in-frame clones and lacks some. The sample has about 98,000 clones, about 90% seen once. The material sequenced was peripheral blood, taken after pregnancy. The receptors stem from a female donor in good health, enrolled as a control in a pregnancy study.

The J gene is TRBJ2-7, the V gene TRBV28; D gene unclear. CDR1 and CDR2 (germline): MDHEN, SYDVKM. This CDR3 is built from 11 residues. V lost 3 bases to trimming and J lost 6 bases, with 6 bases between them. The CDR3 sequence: CASSFSGEQYF. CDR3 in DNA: TGTGCCAGCAGTTTCTCGGGCGAGCAGTACTTC.

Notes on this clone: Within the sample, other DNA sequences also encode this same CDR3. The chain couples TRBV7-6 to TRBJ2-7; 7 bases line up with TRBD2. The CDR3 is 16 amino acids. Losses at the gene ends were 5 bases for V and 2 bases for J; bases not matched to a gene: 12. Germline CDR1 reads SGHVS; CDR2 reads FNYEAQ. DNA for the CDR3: TGTGCCAGCAGCGGAATAGGACTGGCGGGAGCCTACGAGCAGTACTTC. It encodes CASSGIGLAGAYEQYF.

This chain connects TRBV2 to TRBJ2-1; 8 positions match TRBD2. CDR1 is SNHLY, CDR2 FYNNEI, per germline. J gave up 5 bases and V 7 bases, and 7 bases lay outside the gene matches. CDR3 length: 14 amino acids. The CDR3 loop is CASTGGLSNNEQFF. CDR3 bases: TGTGCCAGCACGGGGGGGCTATCCAACAATGAGCAGTTCTTC.

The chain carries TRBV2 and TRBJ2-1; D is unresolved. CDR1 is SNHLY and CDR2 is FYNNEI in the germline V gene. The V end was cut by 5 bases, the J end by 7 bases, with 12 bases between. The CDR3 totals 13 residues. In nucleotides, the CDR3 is TGTGCCAGCAGTCTAGGTCGATCGAATGAGCAGTTCTTC. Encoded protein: CASSLGRSNEQFF.

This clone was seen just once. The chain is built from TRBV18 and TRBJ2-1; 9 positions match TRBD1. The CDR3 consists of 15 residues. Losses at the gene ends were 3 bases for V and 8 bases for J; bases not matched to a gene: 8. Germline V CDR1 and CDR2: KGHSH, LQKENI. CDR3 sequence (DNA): TGTGCCAGCTCACCCCTAATCACAGGGGGCGATGAGCAGTTCTTC. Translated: CASSPLITGGDEQFF.

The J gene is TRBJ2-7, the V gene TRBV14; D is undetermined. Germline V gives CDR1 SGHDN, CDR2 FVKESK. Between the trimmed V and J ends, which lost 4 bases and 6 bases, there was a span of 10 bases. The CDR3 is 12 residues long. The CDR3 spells CASSPHPSEQYF. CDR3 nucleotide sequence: TGTGCCAGCAGCCCCCATCCGAGCGAGCAGTACTTC.

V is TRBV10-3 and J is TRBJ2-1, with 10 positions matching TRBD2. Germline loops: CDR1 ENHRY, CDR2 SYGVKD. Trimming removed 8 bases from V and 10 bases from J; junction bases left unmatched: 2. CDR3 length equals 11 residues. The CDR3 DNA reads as TGTGCCATCGAGCGGGGGGGGGAGCAGTTCTTC. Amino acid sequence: CAIERGGEQFF.

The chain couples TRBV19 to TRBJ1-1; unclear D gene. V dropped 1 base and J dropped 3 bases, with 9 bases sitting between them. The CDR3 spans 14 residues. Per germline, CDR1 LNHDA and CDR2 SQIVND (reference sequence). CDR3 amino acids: CASSIGALHTEAFF. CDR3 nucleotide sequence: TGTGCCAGTAGTATAGGAGCTTTGCACACTGAAGCTTTCTTT. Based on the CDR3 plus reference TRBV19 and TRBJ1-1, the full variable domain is DGGITQSPKYLFRKEGQNVTLSCEQNLNHDAMYWYRQDPGQGLRLIYYSQIVNDFQKGDIAEGYSVSREKKESFPLTVTSAQKNPTAFYLCASSIGALHTEAFFGQGTRLTVV.

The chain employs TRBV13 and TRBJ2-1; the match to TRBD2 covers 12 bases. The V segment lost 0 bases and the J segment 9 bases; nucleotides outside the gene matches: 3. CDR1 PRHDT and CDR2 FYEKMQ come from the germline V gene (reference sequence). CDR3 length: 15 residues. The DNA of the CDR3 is TGTGCCAGCAGCTTAGGCCTAGCGGGGGGGCGTGAGCAGTTCTTC. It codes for CASSLGLAGGREQFF.